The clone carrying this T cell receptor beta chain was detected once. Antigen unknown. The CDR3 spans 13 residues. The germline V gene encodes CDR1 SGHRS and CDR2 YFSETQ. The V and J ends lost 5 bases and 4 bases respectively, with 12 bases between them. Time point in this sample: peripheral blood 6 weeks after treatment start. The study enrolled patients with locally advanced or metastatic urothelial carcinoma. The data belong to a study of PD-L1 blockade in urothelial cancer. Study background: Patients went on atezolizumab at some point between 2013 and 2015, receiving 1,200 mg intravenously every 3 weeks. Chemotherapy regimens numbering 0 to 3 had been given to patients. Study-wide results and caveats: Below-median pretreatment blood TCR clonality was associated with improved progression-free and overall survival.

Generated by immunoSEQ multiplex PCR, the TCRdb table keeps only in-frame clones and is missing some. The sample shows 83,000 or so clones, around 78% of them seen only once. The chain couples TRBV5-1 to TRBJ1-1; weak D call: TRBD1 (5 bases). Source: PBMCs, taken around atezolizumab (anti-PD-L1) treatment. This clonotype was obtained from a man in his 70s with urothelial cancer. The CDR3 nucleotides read TGCGCCAGCAGACCCCAGGGCCTCACTGAAGCTTTCTTT. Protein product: CASRPQGLTEAFF.